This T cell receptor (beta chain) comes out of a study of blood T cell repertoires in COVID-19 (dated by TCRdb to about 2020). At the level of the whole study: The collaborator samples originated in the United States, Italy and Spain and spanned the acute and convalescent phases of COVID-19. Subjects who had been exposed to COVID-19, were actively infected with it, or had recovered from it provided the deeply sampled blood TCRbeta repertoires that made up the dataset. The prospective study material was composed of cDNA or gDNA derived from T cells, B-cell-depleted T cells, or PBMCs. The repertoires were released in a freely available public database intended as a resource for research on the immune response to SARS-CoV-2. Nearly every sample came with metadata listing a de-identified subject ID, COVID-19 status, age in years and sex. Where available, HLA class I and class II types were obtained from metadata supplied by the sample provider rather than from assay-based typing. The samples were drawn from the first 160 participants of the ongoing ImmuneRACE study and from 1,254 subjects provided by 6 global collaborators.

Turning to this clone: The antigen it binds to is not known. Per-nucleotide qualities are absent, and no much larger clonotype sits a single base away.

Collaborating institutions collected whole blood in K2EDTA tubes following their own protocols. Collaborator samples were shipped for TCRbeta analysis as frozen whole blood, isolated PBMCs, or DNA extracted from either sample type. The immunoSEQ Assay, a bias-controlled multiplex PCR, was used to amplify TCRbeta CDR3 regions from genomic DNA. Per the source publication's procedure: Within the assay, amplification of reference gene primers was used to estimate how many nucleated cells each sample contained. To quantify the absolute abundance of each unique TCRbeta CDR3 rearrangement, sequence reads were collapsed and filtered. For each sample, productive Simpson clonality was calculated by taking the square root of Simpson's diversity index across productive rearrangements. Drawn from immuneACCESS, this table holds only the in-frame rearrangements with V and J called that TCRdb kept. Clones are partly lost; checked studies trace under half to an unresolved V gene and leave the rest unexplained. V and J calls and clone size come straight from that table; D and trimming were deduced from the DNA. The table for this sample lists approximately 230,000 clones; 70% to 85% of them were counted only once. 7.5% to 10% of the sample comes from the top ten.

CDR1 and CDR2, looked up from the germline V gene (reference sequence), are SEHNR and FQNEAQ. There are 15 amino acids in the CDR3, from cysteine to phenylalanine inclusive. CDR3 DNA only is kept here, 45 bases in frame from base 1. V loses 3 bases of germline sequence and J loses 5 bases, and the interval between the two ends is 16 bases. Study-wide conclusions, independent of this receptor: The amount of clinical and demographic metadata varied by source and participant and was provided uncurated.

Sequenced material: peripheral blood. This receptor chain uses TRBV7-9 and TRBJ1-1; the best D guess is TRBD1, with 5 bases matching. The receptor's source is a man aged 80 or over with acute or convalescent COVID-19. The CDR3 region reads CASSFPQGINTEAFF. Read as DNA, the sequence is TGTGCCAGCAGCTTCCCCCAGGGAATTAATACTGAAGCTTTCTTT.